Listed below are T cell receptor beta chains from one sample, sequenced in a study of blood T cell repertoires in COVID-19. Generated by immunoSEQ multiplex PCR, the TCRdb table keeps only in-frame clones and is missing some. The sample includes 200,000 to 300,000 clones, 65% to 90% of them seen just once. Sequences were obtained from PBMCs or T cells enriched from blood (not recorded which). Receptors originate from a woman aged 45-65 years with acute COVID-19. Both conserved end residues are trimmed from each CDR3. The listing skips clone size in some rows; elsewhere it reads once, few, many or a size class.

V gene,clone size,CDR3 protein
TRBV18,NA,ASSPTGATEAF
TRBV6-2/TRBV6-3,few,ASSYNGNTEAF
TRBV27,NA,ASSFEGRGYNEQF
TRBV19,few,ASSITENYGYT
TRBV4-2,NA,ASSQSGTGYEAF
TRBV7-2,NA,ASSSGTSNYGYT
TRBV25-1,NA,ASSEGQNEQF
TRBV19,few,ASREGWGSYNEQF
TRBV12-3/TRBV12-4,NA,ASSLGENYEQY
TRBV6-2/TRBV6-3,NA,ASSRPGQGPSGANVLT
TRBV28,once,ASSVLSGINQPQH